The clone carrying this T cell receptor beta chain was found a few times. No antigen is known for it. There are 18 residues in the CDR3. Trimming cost V 5 bases and J 0 bases; bases outside gene matches: 8. This sample is part of a study of T-cell reconstitution after alpha-beta-depleted transplantation in children. General observations from the study: TCRbeta diversity was high at day 60 in some patients (a result of surviving recipient T cells and thymic progenitors).

As it was prepared, the TCRbeta library received unique molecular identifiers. Each CDR3 protein is one row after TCRdb ran MiXCR on the PCR reads. The sample has under 400,000 distinct CDR3 sequences; approximately 23% are singletons. The chain links TRBV12-3 or TRBV12-4 to TRBJ2-1; 12 nucleotides align to TRBD1. Source: PBMCs, mostly from graft donor cells, taken 180 days after TCRalphabeta/CD19-depleted stem cell transplant. The sequence derives from a male patient under 18 who had a stem cell transplant for acute lymphoblastic leukemia, so the T cells may come from the graft donor. CDR3 in amino acids: CASSQPGQGAPSYNEQFF. CDR3 in DNA: TGTGCCAGCAGTCAACCGGGACAGGGGGCCCCCTCCTACAATGAGCAGTTCTTC.